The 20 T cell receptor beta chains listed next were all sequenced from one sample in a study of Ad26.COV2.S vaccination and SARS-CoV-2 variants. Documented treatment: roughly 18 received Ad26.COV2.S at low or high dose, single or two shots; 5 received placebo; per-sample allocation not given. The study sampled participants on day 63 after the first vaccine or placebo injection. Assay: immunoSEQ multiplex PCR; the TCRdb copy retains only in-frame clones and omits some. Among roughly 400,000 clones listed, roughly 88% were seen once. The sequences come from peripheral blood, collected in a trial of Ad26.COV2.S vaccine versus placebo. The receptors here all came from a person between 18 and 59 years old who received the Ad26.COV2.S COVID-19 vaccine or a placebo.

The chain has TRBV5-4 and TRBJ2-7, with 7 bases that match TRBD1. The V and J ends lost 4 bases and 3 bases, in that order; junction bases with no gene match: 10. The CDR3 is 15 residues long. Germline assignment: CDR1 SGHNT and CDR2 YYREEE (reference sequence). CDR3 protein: CASSTSTGTDYEQYF. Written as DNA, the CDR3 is TGTGCCAGCAGCACATCCACCGGGACAGACTACGAGCAGTACTTC.

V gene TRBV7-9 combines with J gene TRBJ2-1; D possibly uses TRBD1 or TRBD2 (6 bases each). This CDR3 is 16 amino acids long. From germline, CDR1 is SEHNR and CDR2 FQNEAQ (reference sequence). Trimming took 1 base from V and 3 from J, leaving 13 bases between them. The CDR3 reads CASSLVGGLGYNEQFF. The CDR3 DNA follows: TGTGCCAGCAGCTTAGTTGGGGGGCTTGGCTACAATGAGCAGTTCTTC.

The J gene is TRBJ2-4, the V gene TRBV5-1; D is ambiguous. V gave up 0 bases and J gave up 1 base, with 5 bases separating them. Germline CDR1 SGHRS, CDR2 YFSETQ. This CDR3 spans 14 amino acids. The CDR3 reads CASSLGSAKNIQYF. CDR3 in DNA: TGCGCCAGCAGCTTGGGGTCCGCCAAAAACATTCAGTACTTC.

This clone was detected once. In DNA form, the CDR3 reads TGTGCCAGCAGTGAAGCGGGCAGAATTAACTATGGCTACACCTTC. Translation: CASSEAGRINYGYTF. The V gene is TRBV6-1, the J gene TRBJ1-2; D not resolved. This CDR3 comprises 15 residues. V lost 0 bases and J 1 base, leaving 9 bases between the germline ends. Germline CDR1 is MNHNS and CDR2 is SASEGT.

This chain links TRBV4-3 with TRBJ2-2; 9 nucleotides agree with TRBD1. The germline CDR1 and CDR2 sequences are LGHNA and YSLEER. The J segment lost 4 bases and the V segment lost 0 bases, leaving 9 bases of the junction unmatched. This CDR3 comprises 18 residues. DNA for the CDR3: TGCGCCAGCAGCCAAGATAGGTTGACAGGGGGAGGCACCGGGGAGCTGTTTTTT. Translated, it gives CASSQDRLTGGGTGELFF.

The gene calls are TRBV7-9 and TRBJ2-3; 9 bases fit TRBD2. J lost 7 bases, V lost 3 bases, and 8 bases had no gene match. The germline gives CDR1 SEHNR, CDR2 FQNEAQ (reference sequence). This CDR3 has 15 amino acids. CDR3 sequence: CASSFPSGNSYTQYF. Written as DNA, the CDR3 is TGTGCCAGCAGCTTCCCTAGCGGGAATAGTTATACGCAGTATTTT.

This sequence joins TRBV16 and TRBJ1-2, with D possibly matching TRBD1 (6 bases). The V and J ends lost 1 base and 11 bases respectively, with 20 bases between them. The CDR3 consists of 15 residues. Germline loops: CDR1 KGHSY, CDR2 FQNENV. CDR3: CASSQLQVQGSPYTF. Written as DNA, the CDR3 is TGTGCCAGCAGCCAATTGCAAGTACAGGGATCTCCTTACACCTTC.

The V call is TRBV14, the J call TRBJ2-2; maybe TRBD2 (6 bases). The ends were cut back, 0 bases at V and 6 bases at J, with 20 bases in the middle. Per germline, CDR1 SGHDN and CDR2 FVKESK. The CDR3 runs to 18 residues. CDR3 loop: CASSQEHGAGRIAGELFF. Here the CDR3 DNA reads TGTGCCAGCAGCCAAGAGCATGGGGCAGGGAGGATCGCCGGGGAGCTGTTTTTT.

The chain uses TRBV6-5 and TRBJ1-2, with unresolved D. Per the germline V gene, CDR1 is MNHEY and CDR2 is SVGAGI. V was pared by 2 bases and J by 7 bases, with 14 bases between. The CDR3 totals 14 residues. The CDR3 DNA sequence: TGTGCCAGCAGTTACGGTCCAGCGGTAGGTGGCTACACCTTC. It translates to CASSYGPAVGGYTF.

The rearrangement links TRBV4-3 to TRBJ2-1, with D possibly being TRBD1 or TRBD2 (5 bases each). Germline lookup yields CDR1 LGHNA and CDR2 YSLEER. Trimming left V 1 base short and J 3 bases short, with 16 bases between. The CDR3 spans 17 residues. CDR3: CASSQVLDSRGYNEQFF. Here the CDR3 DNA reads TGCGCCAGCAGCCAAGTTTTGGATTCGAGGGGCTACAATGAGCAGTTCTTC.

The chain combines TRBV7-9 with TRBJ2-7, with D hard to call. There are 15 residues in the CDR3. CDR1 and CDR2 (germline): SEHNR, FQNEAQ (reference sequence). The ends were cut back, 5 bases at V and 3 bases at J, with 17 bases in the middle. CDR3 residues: CASSRVPGVDYEQYF. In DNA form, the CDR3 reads TGTGCCAGCAGCCGAGTGCCCGGCGTAGACTACGAGCAGTACTTC. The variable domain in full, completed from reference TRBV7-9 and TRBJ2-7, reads DTGVSQNPRHKITKRGQNVTFRCDPISEHNRLYWYRQTLGQGPEFLTYFQNEAQLEKSRLLSDRFSAERPKGSFSTLEIQRTEQGDSAMYLCASSRVPGVDYEQYFGPGTRLTVT.

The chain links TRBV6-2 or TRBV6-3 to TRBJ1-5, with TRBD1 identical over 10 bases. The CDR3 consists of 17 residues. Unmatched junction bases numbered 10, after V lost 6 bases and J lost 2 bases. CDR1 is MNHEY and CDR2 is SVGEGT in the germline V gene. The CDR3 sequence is CASSHLGQGTRNQPQHF. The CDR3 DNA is TGTGCCAGCAGCCACCTGGGACAGGGGACGCGCAATCAGCCCCAGCATTTT.

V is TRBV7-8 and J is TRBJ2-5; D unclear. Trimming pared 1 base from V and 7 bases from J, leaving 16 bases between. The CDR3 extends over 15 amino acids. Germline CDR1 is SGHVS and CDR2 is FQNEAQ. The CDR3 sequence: CASSLGRAPSWTQYF. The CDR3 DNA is TGTGCCAGCAGCTTAGGCCGGGCCCCATCATGGACCCAGTACTTC.

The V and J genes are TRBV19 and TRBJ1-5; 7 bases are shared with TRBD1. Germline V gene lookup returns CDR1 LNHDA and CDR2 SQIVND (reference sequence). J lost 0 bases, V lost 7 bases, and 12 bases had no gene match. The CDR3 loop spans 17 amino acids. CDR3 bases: TGTGCCAGTACCCCCGCGACCGGGACAGCTAGCAATCAGCCCCAGCATTTT. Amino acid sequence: CASTPATGTASNQPQHF.

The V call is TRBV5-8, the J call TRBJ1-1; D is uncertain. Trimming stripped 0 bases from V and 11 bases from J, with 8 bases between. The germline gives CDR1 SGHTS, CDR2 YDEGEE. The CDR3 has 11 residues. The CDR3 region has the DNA TGTGCCAGCAGCTTGGTGGGTAGGGCTTTCTTT. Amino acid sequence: CASSLVGRAFF.

This chain's CDR3 is CASSSGDNYEQYF. CDR3 nucleotides: TGTGCCAGCAGCTCCGGTGACAACTACGAGCAGTACTTC. The chain uses TRBV7-9 and TRBJ2-7; D is ambiguous. Trimming removed 4 bases at V and 3 bases at J, with 10 bases between. CDR1 and CDR2 (germline): SEHNR, FQNEAQ (reference sequence). The CDR3 length is 13 residues.

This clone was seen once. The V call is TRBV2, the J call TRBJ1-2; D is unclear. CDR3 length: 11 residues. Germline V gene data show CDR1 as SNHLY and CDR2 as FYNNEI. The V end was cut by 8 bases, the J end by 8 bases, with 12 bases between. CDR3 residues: CASSPGSGYTF. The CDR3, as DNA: TGTGCCAGCTCCCCAGGATCAGGCTACACCTTC.

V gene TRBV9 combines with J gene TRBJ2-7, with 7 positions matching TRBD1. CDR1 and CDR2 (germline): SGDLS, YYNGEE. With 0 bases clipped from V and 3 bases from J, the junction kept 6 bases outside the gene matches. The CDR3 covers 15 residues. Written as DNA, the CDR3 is TGTGCCAGCAGCGTAGAAGGGACAGCTCTCTACGAGCAGTACTTC. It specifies CASSVEGTALYEQYF.

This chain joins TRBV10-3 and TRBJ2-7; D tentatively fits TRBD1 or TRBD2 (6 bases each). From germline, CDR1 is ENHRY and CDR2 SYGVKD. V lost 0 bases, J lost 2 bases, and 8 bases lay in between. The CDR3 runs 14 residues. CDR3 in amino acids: CAISESRGAYEQYF. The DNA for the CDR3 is TGTGCCATCAGTGAGTCGAGGGGGGCCTACGAGCAGTACTTC.

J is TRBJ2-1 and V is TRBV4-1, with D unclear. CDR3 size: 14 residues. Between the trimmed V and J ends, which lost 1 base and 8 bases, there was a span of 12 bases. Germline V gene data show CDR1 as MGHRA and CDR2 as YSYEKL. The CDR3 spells CASSQARLFHEQFF. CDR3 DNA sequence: TGCGCCAGCAGCCAAGCCCGTCTTTTTCATGAGCAGTTCTTC.